The next 26 T cell receptor beta chains were all read from a single sample in a study of blood T cell repertoires in COVID-19. TCRdb's table, derived via immunoSEQ multiplex PCR, lists solely in-frame clones and lacks some. The sample includes roughly 140,000 clones, 84% of them seen just once. Source material: peripheral blood. These receptors all stem from a woman aged 45-65 years in a cohort sampled during active or convalescent COVID-19.

This chain joins TRBV30 and TRBJ2-1; TRBD2 aligns across 11 bases. CDR1 and CDR2 (germline): GTSNPN, SVGIG (reference sequence). The CDR3 extends over 14 amino acids. V was clipped by 1 base and J by 6 bases; unmatched bases: 2. The chain's CDR3 is CAWSETSGGNEQFF. In DNA, the CDR3 is TGTGCCTGGAGTGAAACTAGCGGGGGCAATGAGCAGTTCTTC.

This clone came up once. This rearrangement joins TRBV4-3 to TRBJ2-3; the D gene is possibly TRBD2 (5 bases). V lost 6 bases and J 10 bases, leaving 20 bases between the germline ends. The CDR3 consists of 14 residues. Per the germline V gene, CDR1 is LGHNA and CDR2 is YSLEER. As DNA, the CDR3 is TGCGCCAGCAGTAGCGATACCCAATCGGTCCCGCAGTATTTT. It is translated as CASSSDTQSVPQYF.

The chain uses TRBV7-3 and TRBJ2-5; 7 nucleotides match TRBD1. The V gene's germline CDR1 is SGHTA and CDR2 FQGTGA. The CDR3 covers 14 residues. V was clipped by 2 bases and J by 5 bases; unmatched bases: 5. Here the CDR3 reads CASSLGFRGETQYF. For the CDR3, the DNA is TGTGCCAGCAGCTTAGGCTTCAGGGGGGAGACCCAGTACTTC.

V is TRBV24-1 and J is TRBJ1-2; 9 bases are shared with TRBD1. V dropped 6 bases and J dropped 5; count of bases not matched to a gene: 6. This CDR3 contains 14 residues. CDR1 and CDR2 (germline): KGHDR, SFDVKD. CDR3 sequence: CATSHRDRVYGYTF. The CDR3 DNA is TGTGCCACCAGTCACCGGGACAGGGTTTATGGCTACACCTTC.

V gene TRBV12-5 combines with J gene TRBJ1-5, with a weak D call TRBD1 (6 bases). CDR1 and CDR2 from the germline V gene are LGHNT and FRNRAP. This CDR3 has 17 residues. V shed 6 bases and J shed 1 base, with 19 bases lying between them. CDR3 in amino acids: CASGPGVFGMSNQPQHF. CDR3 DNA sequence: TGTGCTAGTGGCCCAGGGGTGTTTGGGATGAGCAATCAGCCCCAGCATTTT.

The rearrangement links TRBV19 to TRBJ1-3; a weak D match, TRBD1 (5 bases). V lost 8 bases and J lost 3, with 14 bases in between. This CDR3 has 14 amino acids. CDR1 and CDR2 from the germline V gene are LNHDA and SQIVND (reference sequence). CDR3 in amino acids: CASLGLGDGNTIYF. CDR3 in DNA: TGTGCCAGTTTAGGTTTAGGGGATGGAAACACCATATATTTT.

This chain links TRBV12-5 with TRBJ1-6; D not resolved. Germline V lookup: CDR1 LGHNT, CDR2 FRNRAP. V dropped 3 bases and J dropped 6 bases, with 6 bases sitting between them. This CDR3 spans 13 amino acids. The CDR3 spells CASGLSVNSPLHF. The CDR3 region has the DNA TGTGCTAGTGGTTTATCAGTTAATTCACCCCTCCACTTT.

This chain links TRBV10-3 with TRBJ2-3; 7 bases are a match to TRBD2. The CDR3 sequence is 12 residues long. Unmatched junction bases numbered 3, after V lost 8 bases and J lost 4 bases. Looked up from germline, CDR1 is ENHRY and CDR2 is SYGVKD. This CDR3 is CAIWGGADTQYF. The CDR3 bases are TGTGCCATCTGGGGGGGAGCAGATACGCAGTATTTT.

The chain employs TRBV3-1 (or the pseudogene TRBV3-2) and TRBJ1-3, with 8 bases aligning to TRBD1. Germline values: CDR1 LGHDT, CDR2 YNNKEL (reference sequence). With 4 bases clipped from V and 3 bases from J, the junction kept 2 bases outside the gene matches. The CDR3 loop spans 14 amino acids. The CDR3 nucleotides are TGTGCCAGCAGCCGACAGGGGAATGGAAACACCATATATTTT. Its translation is CASSRQGNGNTIYF.

The V gene is TRBV10-1, the J gene TRBJ1-4; D possibly corresponds to TRBD1 (6 bases). Trimming stripped 3 bases from V and 8 bases from J, with 13 bases between. There are 14 residues in the CDR3. The germline CDR1 and CDR2 sequences are WNHNN and SYGVQD (reference sequence). The CDR3 spells CASSDPSRGEKLFF. CDR3 DNA: TGCGCCAGCAGTGACCCTAGCAGGGGAGAAAAACTGTTTTTT.

The chain couples TRBV6-1 to TRBJ1-4; unclear D gene. The CDR3 consists of 15 residues. V shed 0 bases and J shed 4 bases, with 9 bases lying between them. Germline V gene data show CDR1 as MNHNS and CDR2 as SASEGT. In DNA form, the CDR3 reads TGTGCCAGCAGTGAAGCGCCGGCAGGTAATGAAAAACTGTTTTTT. Encoded protein: CASSEAPAGNEKLFF.

Here the CDR3 reads CASRERGGQGAQYF. The DNA of the CDR3 is TGTGCCAGCAGGGAGCGGGGGGGCCAAGGAGCGCAGTATTTT. The chain couples TRBV11-3 to TRBJ2-3; 10 nucleotides agree with TRBD2. Germline CDR1 reads SGHNT; CDR2 reads YENEEA. Trimming took 6 bases from V and 10 from J; bases not matched to a gene: 10. There are 14 residues in the CDR3.

This chain connects TRBV9 to TRBJ1-2; no clear D. The CDR3 contains 13 residues. Germline V gives CDR1 SGDLS, CDR2 YYNGEE. V lost 4 bases and J 0 bases, leaving 7 bases between the germline ends. The CDR3 nucleotides read TGTGCCAGCAGCCGAGGAACTAACTATGGCTACACCTTC. Encoded protein: CASSRGTNYGYTF.

J is TRBJ2-1 and V is TRBV3-1 (or the pseudogene TRBV3-2), with 7 bases fitting TRBD1. J was trimmed by 4 bases and V by 1 base; bases with no gene match: 4. The CDR3 totals 15 residues. Germline V gene sequence: CDR1 LGHDT, CDR2 YNNKEL (reference sequence). The CDR3 bases are TGTGCCAGCAGCCAAGCTGGGGGACAGTACAATGAGCAGTTCTTC. It yields the protein CASSQAGGQYNEQFF.

The rearrangement uses TRBV6-2 or TRBV6-3 and TRBJ2-1, with TRBD2 identical over 9 bases. With V trimmed by 2 bases and J by 10 bases, 9 bases remained unmatched. The germline CDR1 and CDR2 sequences are MNHEY and SVGEGT. This CDR3 comprises 15 residues. CDR3 DNA sequence: TGTGCCAGCAGTTACCATAGGACTAGCGAGGGCGAGCAGTTCTTC. It specifies CASSYHRTSEGEQFF.

The V and J genes are TRBV19 and TRBJ1-2; TRBD1 matches 8 bases. There are 13 residues in the CDR3. J lost 6 bases, V lost 7 bases, and 7 bases had no gene match. Germline V gene lookup returns CDR1 LNHDA and CDR2 SQIVND (reference sequence). The chain's CDR3 is CASTPTGVDGYTF. CDR3 DNA: TGTGCCAGTACCCCGACAGGGGTCGATGGCTACACCTTC.

The chain employs TRBV5-1 and TRBJ2-2; 11 nucleotides agree with TRBD2. Germline V lookup: CDR1 SGHRS, CDR2 YFSETQ. Trimming at V came to 3 bases and at J to 5 bases, leaving 9 bases not matched to a gene. There are 17 residues in the CDR3. The chain's CDR3 is CASSSRGLAGGTGELFF. The CDR3 nucleotides are TGCGCCAGCAGCTCCCGGGGGCTAGCGGGGGGTACCGGGGAGCTGTTTTTT.

V usage is TRBV2 and J usage is TRBJ1-1, with TRBD1 matching over 8 bases. V lost 7 bases, J lost 1 base, and 5 bases stayed unmatched. This CDR3 spans 14 amino acids. Germline V gene lookup returns CDR1 SNHLY and CDR2 FYNNEI. CDR3 amino acids: CASKGQGANTEAFF. CDR3 bases: TGTGCCAGCAAGGGCCAGGGGGCGAACACTGAAGCTTTCTTT.

This CDR3 is CSASQAVTDTQYF. The CDR3 DNA follows: TGCAGTGCCAGTCAGGCCGTCACAGATACGCAGTATTTT. V is TRBV20-1 and J is TRBJ2-3; the D is unclear. V shed 6 bases and J shed 2 bases, with 12 bases lying between them. This CDR3 contains 13 residues. Germline V gene data show CDR1 as DFQATT and CDR2 as SNEGSKA (reference sequence).

This clone appeared many times. This chain connects TRBV15 to TRBJ1-2, with 7 bases aligning to TRBD1. The length of the CDR3 is 16 residues. CDR1 is LNHNV and CDR2 is YYDKDF in the germline V gene (reference sequence). The V segment lost 6 bases and the J segment 7 bases; nucleotides outside the gene matches: 17. Here the CDR3 DNA reads TGTGCCACCAGGATTAACAGGGGTTCCCTTTTGGGTGGCTACACCTTC. Translated, it gives CATRINRGSLLGGYTF.

The chain has TRBV5-6 and TRBJ1-5; D is unresolved. This CDR3 contains 14 residues. Germline values: CDR1 SGHDT, CDR2 YYEEEE. Trimming removed 6 bases from V and 0 bases from J, with 10 bases in between. The CDR3: CASTGWYSNQPQHF. The CDR3 DNA reads TGTGCCAGCACGGGGTGGTATAGCAATCAGCCCCAGCATTTT.

Points on this clone: This same CDR3 is encoded by further DNA sequences in the sample. This rearrangement joins TRBV27 to TRBJ1-1; 7 nucleotides line up with TRBD1. With 3 bases clipped from V and 2 bases from J, the junction kept 6 bases outside the gene matches. The CDR3 spans 15 residues. Germline V lookup: CDR1 MNHEY, CDR2 SMNVEV (reference sequence). The CDR3: CASSFRDRPNTEAFF. CDR3 DNA: TGTGCCAGCAGTTTCCGGGACAGACCTAACACTGAAGCTTTCTTT.

This sequence joins TRBV19 and TRBJ2-1; tentatively, D is TRBD2 (6 bases). CDR3 length: 14 amino acids. Germline CDR1 and CDR2: LNHDA and SQIVND (reference sequence). The V and J ends lost 7 bases and 3 bases respectively, with 13 bases between them. The DNA of the CDR3 is TGTGCCAGTATGGGGGTGGGAGGCTACAATGAGCAGTTCTTC. This sequence encodes CASMGVGGYNEQFF.

This clone was counted between two and nine times. The rearrangement joins TRBV29-1 to TRBJ2-1; 8 nucleotides agree with TRBD2. Germline V gene sequence: CDR1 SQVTM, CDR2 ANQGSEA. With 6 bases clipped from V and 5 bases from J, the junction kept 6 bases outside the gene matches. The CDR3 has 13 residues. The CDR3 DNA sequence: TGCAGCGTGACGGGACTAGGAGACAATGAGCAGTTCTTC. Its protein is CSVTGLGDNEQFF.

The V and J genes are TRBV7-2 and TRBJ2-1; no definite D call. The V end was cut by 2 bases, the J end by 7 bases, with 12 bases between. This CDR3 region has 14 residues. Germline CDR1 is SGHTA and CDR2 is FQGNSA. This CDR3 is CASSLFASRNEQFF. The CDR3 DNA reads TGTGCCAGCAGCTTATTTGCCTCGAGGAATGAGCAGTTCTTC.

V and J are TRBV5-1 and TRBJ2-3; 7 nucleotides match TRBD2. The CDR3 runs 15 residues. Germline V lookup: CDR1 SGHRS, CDR2 YFSETQ. V lost 6 bases and J lost 4; bases outside the gene matches: 11. CDR3 DNA sequence: TGCGCCAGCACCGGGGGAGGGCGGGCTTCAGATACGCAGTATTTT. This gives the protein CASTGGGRASDTQYF.